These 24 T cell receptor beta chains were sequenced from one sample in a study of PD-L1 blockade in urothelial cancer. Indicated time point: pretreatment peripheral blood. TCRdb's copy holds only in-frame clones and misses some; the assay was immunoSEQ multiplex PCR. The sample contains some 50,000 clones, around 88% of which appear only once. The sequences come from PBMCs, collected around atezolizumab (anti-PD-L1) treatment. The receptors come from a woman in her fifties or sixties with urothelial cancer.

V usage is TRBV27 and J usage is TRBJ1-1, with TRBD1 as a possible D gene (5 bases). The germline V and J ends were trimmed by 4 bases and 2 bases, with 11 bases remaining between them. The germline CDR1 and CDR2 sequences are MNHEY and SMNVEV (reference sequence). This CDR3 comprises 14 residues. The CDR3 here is CASSWRGGNTEAFF. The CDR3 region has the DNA TGTGCCAGCAGTTGGCGCGGGGGTAACACTGAAGCTTTCTTT.

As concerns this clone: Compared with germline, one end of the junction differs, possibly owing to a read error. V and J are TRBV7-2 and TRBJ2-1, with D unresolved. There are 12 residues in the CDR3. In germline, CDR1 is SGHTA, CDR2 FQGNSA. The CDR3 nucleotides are TGTGCCAGCAGGTTAGTAACTGGTGAGCAGTTCTTC. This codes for CASRLVTGEQFF.

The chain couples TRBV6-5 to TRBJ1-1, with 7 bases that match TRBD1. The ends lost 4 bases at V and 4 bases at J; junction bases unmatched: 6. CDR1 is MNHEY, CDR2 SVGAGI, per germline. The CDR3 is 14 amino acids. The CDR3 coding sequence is TGTGCCAGCAGTTCCGGACAGGAAGGCACTGAAGCTTTCTTT. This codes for CASSSGQEGTEAFF.

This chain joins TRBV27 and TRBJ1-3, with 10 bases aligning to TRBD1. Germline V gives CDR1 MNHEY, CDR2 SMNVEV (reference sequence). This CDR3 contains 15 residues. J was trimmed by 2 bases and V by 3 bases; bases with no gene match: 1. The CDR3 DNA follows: TGTGCCAGCAGTTTGACAGGGGGCACTGGAAACACCATATATTTT. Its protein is CASSLTGGTGNTIYF.

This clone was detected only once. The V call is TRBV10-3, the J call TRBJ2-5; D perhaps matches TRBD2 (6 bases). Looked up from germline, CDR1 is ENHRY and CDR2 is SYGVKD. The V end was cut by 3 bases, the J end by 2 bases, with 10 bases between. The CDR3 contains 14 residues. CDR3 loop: CAISDRGSQETQYF. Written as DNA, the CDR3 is TGTGCCATCAGTGATCGGGGGTCACAAGAGACCCAGTACTTC.

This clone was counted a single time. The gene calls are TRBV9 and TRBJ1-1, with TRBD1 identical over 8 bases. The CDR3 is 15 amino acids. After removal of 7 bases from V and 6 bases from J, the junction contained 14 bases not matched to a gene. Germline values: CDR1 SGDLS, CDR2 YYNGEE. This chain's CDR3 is CASAAPQGGRAEAFF. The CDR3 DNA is TGTGCCAGCGCGGCCCCACAGGGGGGCCGGGCTGAAGCTTTCTTT.

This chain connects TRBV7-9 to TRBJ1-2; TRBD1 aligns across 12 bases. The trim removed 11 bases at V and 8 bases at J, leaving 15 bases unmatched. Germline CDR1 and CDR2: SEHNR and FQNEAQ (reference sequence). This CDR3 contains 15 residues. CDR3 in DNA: TGTGCCTGGGAGGGACAGGGGGCCACGGGGGAAGGCTACACCTTC. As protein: CAWEGQGATGEGYTF.

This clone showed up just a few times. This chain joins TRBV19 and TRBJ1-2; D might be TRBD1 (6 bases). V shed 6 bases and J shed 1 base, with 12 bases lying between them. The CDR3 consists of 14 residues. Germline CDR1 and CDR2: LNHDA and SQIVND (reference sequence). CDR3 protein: CASSSGHLNYGYTF. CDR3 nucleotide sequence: TGTGCCAGTAGCTCGGGACACCTTAACTATGGCTACACCTTC.

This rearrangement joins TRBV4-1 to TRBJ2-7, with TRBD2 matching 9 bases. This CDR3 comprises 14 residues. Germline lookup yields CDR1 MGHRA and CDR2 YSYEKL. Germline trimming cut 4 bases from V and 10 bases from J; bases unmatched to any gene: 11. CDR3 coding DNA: TGCGCCAGCAGCCCCCGGGGCGGGAGGGCCACCCAGTACTTC. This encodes CASSPRGGRATQYF.

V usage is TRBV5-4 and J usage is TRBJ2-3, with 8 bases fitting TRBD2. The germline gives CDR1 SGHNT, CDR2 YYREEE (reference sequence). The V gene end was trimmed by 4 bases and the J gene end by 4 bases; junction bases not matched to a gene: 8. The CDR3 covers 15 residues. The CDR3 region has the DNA TGTGCCAGCAGCGTCGGGGGGGCGCGCCCAGATACGCAGTATTTT. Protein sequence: CASSVGGARPDTQYF.

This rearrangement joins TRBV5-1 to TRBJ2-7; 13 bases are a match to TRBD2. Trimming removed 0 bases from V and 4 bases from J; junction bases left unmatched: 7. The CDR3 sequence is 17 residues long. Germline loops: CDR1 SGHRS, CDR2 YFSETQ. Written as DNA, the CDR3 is TGCGCCAGCAGCTTGGTTCGGACTAGCGGGAGTTCATACGAGCAGTACTTC. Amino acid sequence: CASSLVRTSGSSYEQYF.

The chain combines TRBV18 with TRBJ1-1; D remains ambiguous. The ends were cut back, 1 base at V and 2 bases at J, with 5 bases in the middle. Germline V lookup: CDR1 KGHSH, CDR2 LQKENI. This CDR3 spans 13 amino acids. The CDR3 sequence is CASSPLLNTEAFF. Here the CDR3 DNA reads TGTGCCAGCTCACCACTTCTAAACACTGAAGCTTTCTTT. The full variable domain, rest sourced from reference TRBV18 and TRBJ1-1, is NAGVMQNPRHLVRRRGQEARLRCSPMKGHSHVYWYRQLPEEGLKFMVYLQKENIIDESGMPKERFSAEFPKEGPSILRIQQVVRGDSAAYFCASSPLLNTEAFFGQGTRLTVV.

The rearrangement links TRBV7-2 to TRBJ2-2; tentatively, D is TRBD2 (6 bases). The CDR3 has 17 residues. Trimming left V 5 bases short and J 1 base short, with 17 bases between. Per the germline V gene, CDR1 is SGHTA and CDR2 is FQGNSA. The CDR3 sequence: CASSTARSGWNTGELFF. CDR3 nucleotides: TGTGCCAGCAGCACCGCCCGTAGCGGCTGGAACACCGGGGAGCTGTTTTTT.

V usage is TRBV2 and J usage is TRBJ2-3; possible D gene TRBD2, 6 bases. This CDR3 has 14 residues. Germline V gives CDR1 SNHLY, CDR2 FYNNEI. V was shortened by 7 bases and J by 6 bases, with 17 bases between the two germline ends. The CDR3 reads CASKDRDSWDTQYF. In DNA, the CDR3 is TGTGCCAGCAAAGACCGGGACTCTTGGGATACGCAGTATTTT.

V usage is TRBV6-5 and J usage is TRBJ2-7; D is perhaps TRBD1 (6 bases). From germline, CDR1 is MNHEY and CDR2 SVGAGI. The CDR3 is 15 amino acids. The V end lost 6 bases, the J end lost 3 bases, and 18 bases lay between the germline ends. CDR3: CASRRGVGGIYEQYF. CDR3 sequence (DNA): TGTGCCAGCAGAAGAGGAGTAGGGGGTATCTACGAGCAGTACTTC.

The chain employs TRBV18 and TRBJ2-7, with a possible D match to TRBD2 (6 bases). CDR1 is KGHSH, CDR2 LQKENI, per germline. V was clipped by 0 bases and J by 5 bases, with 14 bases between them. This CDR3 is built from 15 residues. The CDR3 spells CASSPPSGQGNEQYF. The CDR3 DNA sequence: TGTGCCAGCTCACCACCTAGCGGACAAGGGAACGAGCAGTACTTC.

DNA of the CDR3: TGTGCCAGTAGTGCTACAGGGGGCATCGCGTACGAGCAGTACTTC. The encoded protein is CASSATGGIAYEQYF. The V gene is TRBV19, the J gene TRBJ2-7, with 9 bases matching TRBD1. There are 15 residues in the CDR3. V lost 5 bases, J lost 4 bases, and 9 bases stayed unmatched. Germline V gene sequence: CDR1 LNHDA, CDR2 SQIVND (reference sequence). Complete variable domain (other parts from reference TRBV19 and TRBJ2-7): DGGITQSPKYLFRKEGQNVTLSCEQNLNHDAMYWYRQDPGQGLRLIYYSQIVNDFQKGDIAEGYSVSREKKESFPLTVTSAQKNPTAFYLCASSATGGIAYEQYFGPGTRLTVT.

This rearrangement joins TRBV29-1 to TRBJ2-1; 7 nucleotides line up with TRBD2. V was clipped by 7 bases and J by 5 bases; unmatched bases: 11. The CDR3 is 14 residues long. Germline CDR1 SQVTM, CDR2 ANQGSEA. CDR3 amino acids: CSGTRSSGHNEQFF. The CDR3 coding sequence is TGCAGCGGCACGCGCTCTAGCGGACACAATGAGCAGTTCTTC.

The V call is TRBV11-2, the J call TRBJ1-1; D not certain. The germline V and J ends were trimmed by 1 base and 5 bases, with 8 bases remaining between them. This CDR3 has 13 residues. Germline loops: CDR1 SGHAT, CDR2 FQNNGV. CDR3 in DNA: TGTGCCAGCAGCTTAGCCGGGAGGACTGAAGCTTTCTTT. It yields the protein CASSLAGRTEAFF.

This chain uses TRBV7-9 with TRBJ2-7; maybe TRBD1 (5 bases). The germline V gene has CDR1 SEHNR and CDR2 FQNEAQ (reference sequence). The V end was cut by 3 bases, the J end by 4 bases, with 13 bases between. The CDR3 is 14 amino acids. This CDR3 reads CASSFGERGYEQYF. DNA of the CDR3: TGTGCCAGCAGCTTTGGGGAAAGGGGTTACGAGCAGTACTTC.

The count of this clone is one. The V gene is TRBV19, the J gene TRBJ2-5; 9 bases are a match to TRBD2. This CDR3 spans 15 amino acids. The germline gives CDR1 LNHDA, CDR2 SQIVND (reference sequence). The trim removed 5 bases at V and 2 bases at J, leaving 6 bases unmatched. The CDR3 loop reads CASSGLAGIQETQYF. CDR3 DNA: TGTGCCAGTAGTGGGCTAGCGGGGATACAAGAGACCCAGTACTTC.

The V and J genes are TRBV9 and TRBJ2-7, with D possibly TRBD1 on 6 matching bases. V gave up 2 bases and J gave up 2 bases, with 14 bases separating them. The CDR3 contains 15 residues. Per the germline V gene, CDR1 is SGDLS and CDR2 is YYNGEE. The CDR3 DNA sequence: TGTGCCAGCAGCGTTGGGGACCAGGGGCCCTACGAGCAGTACTTC. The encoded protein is CASSVGDQGPYEQYF.

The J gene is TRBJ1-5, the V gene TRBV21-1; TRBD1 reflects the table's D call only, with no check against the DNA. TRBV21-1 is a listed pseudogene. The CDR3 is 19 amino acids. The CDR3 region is CASSKAVFGDKHSNQPQHF. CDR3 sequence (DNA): TGTGCCAGCAGCAAAGCGGTATTCGGGGACAAGCATAGCAATCAGCCCCAGCATTTT.

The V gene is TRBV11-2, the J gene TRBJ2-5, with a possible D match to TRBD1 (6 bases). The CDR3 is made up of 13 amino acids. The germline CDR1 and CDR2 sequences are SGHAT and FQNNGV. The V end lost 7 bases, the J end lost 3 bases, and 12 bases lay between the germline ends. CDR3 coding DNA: TGTGCCAGCACCGGGACACTGAAAGAGACCCAGTACTTC. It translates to CASTGTLKETQYF.